This section outlines one TCR beta chain sequence together with its context. The time point was: pretreatment peripheral blood. With V trimmed by 1 base and J by 11 bases, 23 bases remained unmatched. The germline gives CDR1 MDHEN, CDR2 SYDVKM. The length of the CDR3 is 19 residues. The data originate from a study of PD-L1 blockade in urothelial cancer. Study context: It was at 3 weeks (second dose) and 6 weeks after treatment start that blood was analyzed.

The protocol was immunoSEQ multiplex PCR, while the TCRdb copy is restricted to in-frame clones and leaves out a portion. The sample contains about 79,000 clones, approximately 86% of which appear only once. The source material was PBMCs, sampled around atezolizumab (anti-PD-L1) treatment. The gene calls are TRBV28 and TRBJ1-2; 9 bases align to TRBD1. This TCR came from a man in his forties with urothelial cancer. CDR3 in amino acids: CASSLSSHRTGGPLYLYTF. The CDR3 DNA is TGTGCCAGCAGTTTATCGTCGCACCGAACAGGGGGCCCACTTTATTTGTACACCTTC.